This T cell receptor beta chain was identified in a study of T-cell reconstitution after alpha-beta-depleted transplantation in children. This clonotype was detected a few times. This CDR3 comprises 15 residues. Deletions cut 5 bases from V and 6 bases from J, with 17 bases between. The germline CDR1 and CDR2 sequences are LGHNA and YSLEER. Unique molecular identifiers were built into the TCRbeta library. TCRdb reprocessed the PCR reads via MiXCR and lists one record per CDR3 protein. The sample has just over 70,000 distinct CDR3 sequences, roughly 6.6% seen once. This chain links TRBV4-3 with TRBJ2-1, with D maybe TRBD1 (5 bases). Sequenced here: PBMCs from the stem cell graft donor, sampled from the stem cell graft. This receptor was obtained from a human donor who donated a stem cell graft to a child with acute lymphoblastic leukemia. CDR3 region: CASSYNTGVGNEQFF. DNA of the CDR3: TGCGCCAGCAGCTACAACACAGGAGTTGGCAATGAGCAGTTCTTC.